The clone carrying this TCR beta chain was found once. This record comes from a study of PD-1 blockade in classical Hodgkin lymphoma. Described time point: newly diagnosed, previously untreated cHL patient sample. Starting with thawed PBMCs, CD4+ T cells were purified by magnetic negative selection. Sequencing used immunoSEQ multiplex PCR; TCRdb keeps in-frame clones, though not all of them. The data hold more than 15,000 clones, with approximately 92% observed a single time. J gave up 6 bases and V 2 bases, and 3 bases lay outside the gene matches. Looked up from germline, CDR1 is SGHDN and CDR2 is FVKESK. The CDR3 is 13 amino acids.

The source of this sequence is a human donor with classical Hodgkin lymphoma. The sequenced material came from CD4+ T cells from blood. The chain joins TRBV14 to TRBJ1-1; 7 bases map to TRBD1. This CDR3 reads CASSQYRGAEAFF. The CDR3 DNA sequence: TGTGCCAGCAGCCAATACAGGGGCGCTGAAGCTTTCTTT.